Sequencing of this T cell receptor (beta chain) was carried out in a study of T-cell memory formation after mild COVID-19. Study background: TCR clusters were mostly donor specific. Overall study results and limits: Chiefly within CM and EM were the contracting CD4+ clones; CD8+ ones were within EMRA. Clones that contracted from day 15 to 85 were balanced CD4/CD8, while later expanders leaned CD4+.

A 5'RACE reaction primed in the constant segment made cDNA libraries of TCR alpha and TCR beta, and these carried sample barcodes and UMIs. TCRdb called the 5' RACE reads again in MiXCR, with one record for every CDR3 protein. This sample has some 330,000 distinct CDR3 sequences, with under 25% found just once. In the case of this clonotype: The antigen is not known.

The sequenced material came from PBMCs or a T cell subset sorted from them (not recorded which). The clonotype originates from an adult woman who had mild COVID-19 (a few samples of this study predate the infection). Cell type and time point are not known.

The CDR3 spells CASSQELAIENEQFF. CDR3 nucleotide sequence: TGCGCCAGCAGCCAAGAACTAGCGATCGAAAATGAGCAGTTCTTC. V and J are TRBV4-3 and TRBJ2-1; 7 positions match TRBD2. V trimming: 0 bases; J trimming: 7 bases; junction bases outside the gene matches: 6. Germline CDR1 is LGHNA and CDR2 is YSLEER. There are 15 residues in the CDR3.